These 30 T cell receptor beta chains were sequenced from one sample in a study of shared T cell receptors in the human thymus. Using immunoSEQ multiplex PCR, the repertoire was profiled, and TCRdb retains in-frame clones only, with some absent. The table records over 450,000 clones, around 82% of them present only once. These sequences were also reported in another study, on human thymus T cells.

Material for sequencing was thymocytes. The origin of the receptors is a boy in the first two years of life with a congenital heart defect.

The chain carries TRBV11-3 and TRBJ2-7, with 9 bases lining up with TRBD1. V lost 5 bases to trimming and J lost 5 bases; unmatched junction nucleotides: 7. The CDR3 contains 14 residues. CDR1 is SGHNT, CDR2 YENEEA, per germline. The CDR3: CASSLRDRVHEQYF. Here the CDR3 DNA reads TGTGCCAGCAGCCTTAGGGACAGGGTTCACGAGCAGTACTTC.

The chain employs TRBV4-3 and TRBJ2-3; 12 nucleotides align to TRBD2. The CDR3 is 18 amino acids. V shed 0 bases, J shed 4 bases, and the junction held 8 bases outside the gene matches. Per germline, CDR1 LGHNA and CDR2 YSLEER. This chain's CDR3 is CASSQDPSGRAGADTQYF. In nucleotides, the CDR3 is TGCGCCAGCAGCCAAGATCCTAGCGGGAGGGCCGGAGCAGATACGCAGTATTTT.

Concerning this clone itself: This same CDR3 is encoded by further DNA sequences in the sample. The rearrangement uses TRBV14 and TRBJ2-7, with D hard to call. CDR1 is SGHDN, CDR2 FVKESK, per germline. The V end was cut by 1 base, the J end by 2 bases, with 6 bases between. The CDR3 is 13 amino acids. The DNA for the CDR3 is TGTGCCAGCAGCCAAGGCGGTCCCTACGAGCAGTACTTC. It is translated as CASSQGGPYEQYF. The full variable domain, rest sourced from reference TRBV14 and TRBJ2-7, is EAGVTQFPSHSVIEKGQTVTLRCDPISGHDNLYWYRRVMGKEIKFLLHFVKESKQDESGMPNNRFLAERTGGTYSTLKVQPAELEDSGVYFCASSQGGPYEQYFGPGTRLTVT.

The V and J genes are TRBV6-6 and TRBJ1-5, with unresolved D. The CDR3 spans 15 residues. Germline CDR1 is MNHNY and CDR2 is SVGAGI (reference sequence). Trimming took 1 base from V and 3 from J, leaving 10 bases between them. The CDR3 sequence is CASSYWAGFNQPQHF. Here the CDR3 DNA reads TGTGCCAGCAGTTACTGGGCGGGTTTCAATCAGCCCCAGCATTTT.

The J gene is TRBJ2-3, the V gene TRBV28; the D gene is possibly TRBD2 (5 bases). The CDR3 covers 16 residues. V shed 4 bases and J shed 1 base, with 15 bases lying between them. CDR1 and CDR2 (germline): MDHEN, SYDVKM. The CDR3 loop is CASSSHGLRGTDTQYF. The DNA for the CDR3 is TGTGCCAGCAGTTCCCACGGGTTGAGGGGCACAGATACGCAGTATTTT.

About this clone itself: The sample carries other DNA sequences with the same CDR3. The chain has TRBV7-9 and TRBJ1-1, with a tentative D call TRBD1 (5 bases). The CDR3 contains 11 residues. The germline gives CDR1 SEHNR, CDR2 FQNEAQ (reference sequence). V was cut by 4 bases and J by 5 bases, with 5 bases left in between. The CDR3 spells CASSSGTEAFF. CDR3 sequence (DNA): TGTGCCAGCAGCTCAGGGACTGAAGCTTTCTTT.

This clone was detected only once. V is TRBV4-3 and J is TRBJ1-4; D is possibly TRBD1 (5 bases). Germline CDR1 reads LGHNA; CDR2 reads YSLEER. The V gene lost 2 bases and the J gene lost 5 bases, with 21 bases spanning the gap. This CDR3 spans 18 amino acids. The CDR3 reads CASSQRIPSDRPNEKLFF. The CDR3, as DNA: TGCGCCAGCAGCCAACGGATCCCTTCTGACAGACCAAATGAAAAACTGTTTTTT.

CDR3 protein: CASSLEASGHGGTDTQYF. For the CDR3, the DNA is TGTGCCAGCAGCTTAGAGGCTAGCGGGCATGGGGGCACAGATACGCAGTATTTT. The chain combines TRBV11-3 with TRBJ2-3, with 8 bases that match TRBD2. The trim removed 0 bases at V and 1 base at J, leaving 9 bases unmatched. Looked up from germline, CDR1 is SGHNT and CDR2 is YENEEA. The CDR3 extends over 18 amino acids.

The count of this clone is one. The V call is TRBV9, the J call TRBJ2-2; possible D gene TRBD2, 6 bases. CDR1 SGDLS and CDR2 YYNGEE come from the germline V gene. The CDR3 contains 16 residues. V shed 4 bases and J shed 0 bases, with 13 bases lying between them. The CDR3 region has the DNA TGTGCCAGCAGCACCTACGGGACTGCGAACACCGGGGAGCTGTTTTTT. Protein sequence: CASSTYGTANTGELFF. The full variable domain, completed using reference TRBV9 and TRBJ2-2, is DSGVTQTPKHLITATGQRVTLRCSPRSGDLSVYWYQQSLDQGLQFLIQYYNGEERAKGNILERFSAQQFPDLHSELNLSSLELGDSALYFCASSTYGTANTGELFFGEGSRLTVL.

The gene calls are TRBV9 and TRBJ2-7; D perhaps matches TRBD2 (6 bases). Germline loops: CDR1 SGDLS, CDR2 YYNGEE. Between the trimmed V and J ends, which lost 6 bases and 1 base, there was a span of 17 bases. The CDR3 runs 15 residues. The CDR3 DNA is TGTGCCAGCACCCCATGGGGGGAGCCTTCCTACGAGCAGTACTTC. Residues: CASTPWGEPSYEQYF.

The chain uses TRBV5-1 and TRBJ2-3, with TRBD2 matching over 13 bases. V lost 4 bases and J lost 5; bases outside the gene matches: 7. Germline V gene lookup returns CDR1 SGHRS and CDR2 YFSETQ. The CDR3 spans 16 residues. CDR3 protein: CASSITSGRALDTQYF. The CDR3 DNA reads as TGCGCCAGCAGCATAACTAGCGGGAGGGCCTTAGATACGCAGTATTTT.

J is TRBJ2-2 and V is TRBV4-1; 11 nucleotides match TRBD2. V was clipped by 4 bases and J by 3 bases; unmatched bases: 13. Germline V gives CDR1 MGHRA, CDR2 YSYEKL. The CDR3 is 19 residues long. The CDR3 nucleotides are TGCGCCAGCAGCCCAGCACGGAGACTAGCGGGGTCGGACACCGGGGAGCTGTTTTTT. Its protein product is CASSPARRLAGSDTGELFF.

A note on this clone: Distinct nucleotide sequences in the sample also encode this CDR3. The V call is TRBV30, the J call TRBJ2-7; 7 nucleotides agree with TRBD1. V dropped 1 base and J dropped 2; count of bases not matched to a gene: 8. Per germline, CDR1 GTSNPN and CDR2 SVGIG (reference sequence). CDR3 length: 15 residues. CDR3 in DNA: TGTGCCTGGAGTGACCTAGACAGGGCTCCCTACGAGCAGTACTTC. Protein sequence: CAWSDLDRAPYEQYF.

There are a few counts of this clone. The gene calls are TRBV5-6 and TRBJ2-7; possible D gene TRBD2, 6 bases. Per the germline V gene, CDR1 is SGHDT and CDR2 is YYEEEE. The length of the CDR3 is 15 residues. Trimming stripped 4 bases from V and 0 bases from J, with 14 bases between. In nucleotides, the CDR3 is TGTGCCAGCAGCCCTCGGCTAGCGAACTCCTACGAGCAGTACTTC. Translating it yields CASSPRLANSYEQYF. The full variable domain, its missing parts supplied by reference TRBV5-6 and TRBJ2-7, is DAGVTQSPTHLIKTRGQQVTLRCSPKSGHDTVSWYQQALGQGPQFIFQYYEEEERQRGNFPDRFSGHQFPNYSSELNVNALLLGDSALYLCASSPRLANSYEQYFGPGTRLTVT.

This chain joins TRBV29-1 and TRBJ2-1; possible D gene TRBD2, 8 bases. The CDR3 length is 15 residues. The V gene lost 7 bases and the J gene lost 4 bases, with 20 bases spanning the gap. Germline CDR1 reads SQVTM; CDR2 reads ANQGSEA. The CDR3: CSATRGLAGYNEQFF. The CDR3 coding sequence is TGCAGCGCCACTAGGGGGCTAGCGGGTTACAATGAGCAGTTCTTC.

V gene TRBV5-4 combines with J gene TRBJ2-3; tentative D call: TRBD2 (5 bases). Germline V CDR1 and CDR2: SGHNT, YYREEE (reference sequence). The CDR3 contains 15 residues. Trimming removed 1 base from V and 2 bases from J, with 11 bases in between. The CDR3: CASSLSGLFTDTQYF. The CDR3 DNA is TGTGCCAGCAGCTTGTCCGGACTCTTCACAGATACGCAGTATTTT.

The V call is TRBV27, the J call TRBJ1-2, with D possibly being TRBD1 (5 bases). CDR1 and CDR2 (germline): MNHEY, SMNVEV (reference sequence). Deletions cut 5 bases from V and 0 bases from J, with 19 bases between. The CDR3 runs to 17 residues. This CDR3 reads CASSPRTTGASNYGYTF. In DNA, the CDR3 is TGTGCCAGCAGTCCACGGACAACGGGCGCATCTAACTATGGCTACACCTTC.

The CDR3 nucleotides read TGTGCCTGGAGTGTAAAACCGGGTCCGGGAGTGATCGAGCAGTACTTC. As protein: CAWSVKPGPGVIEQYF. V is TRBV30 and J is TRBJ2-7; a possible D gene is TRBD2 (6 bases). This CDR3 comprises 16 residues. CDR1 GTSNPN and CDR2 SVGIG come from the germline V gene (reference sequence). V lost 0 bases and J lost 6, with 21 bases in between.

The gene calls are TRBV5-1 and TRBJ2-7, with 7 bases aligning to TRBD1. Per germline, CDR1 SGHRS and CDR2 YFSETQ. This CDR3 is built from 14 residues. With 3 bases clipped from V and 1 base from J, the junction kept 4 bases outside the gene matches. The CDR3 protein is CASSSDRESYEQYF. As DNA, the CDR3 is TGCGCCAGCAGCTCCGACAGGGAGTCCTACGAGCAGTACTTC.

This clone was recorded only once. V usage is TRBV7-9 and J usage is TRBJ1-1, with 7 bases lining up with TRBD1. CDR3 length equals 13 residues. The junction had 6 bases not matched to a gene; V was cut back by 10 bases and J by 1 base. Per germline, CDR1 SEHNR and CDR2 FQNEAQ (reference sequence). The CDR3 loop reads CATRGTENTEAFF. In DNA form, the CDR3 reads TGTGCCACCCGAGGGACAGAGAACACTGAAGCTTTCTTT.

This clone was counted only a few times. The gene calls are TRBV18 and TRBJ2-1, with TRBD2 matching over 8 bases. J lost 0 bases, V lost 5 bases, and 9 bases had no gene match. The CDR3 extends over 17 amino acids. Germline CDR1 reads KGHSH; CDR2 reads LQKENI. The DNA for the CDR3 is TGTGCCAGCTCATTCCCTAGCGGGTTGAGCTCCTACAATGAGCAGTTCTTC. The encoded protein is CASSFPSGLSSYNEQFF.

This clone was seen a few times. CDR3 loop: CAISVGSNEKLFF. In nucleotides, the CDR3 is TGTGCCATCAGTGTGGGCAGTAACGAAAAACTGTTTTTT. This sequence joins TRBV10-3 and TRBJ1-4; D is uncertain. V lost 4 bases and J lost 8, with 11 bases in between. Per germline, CDR1 ENHRY and CDR2 SYGVKD. The CDR3 has 13 residues.

This clone was counted a single time. In the same sample, other DNA sequences code for this CDR3. The chain couples TRBV19 to TRBJ2-7, with D perhaps matching TRBD2 (7 bases). The CDR3 is 14 residues long. CDR1 is LNHDA, CDR2 SQIVND, per germline (reference sequence). Trimming left V 1 base short and J 3 bases short, with 10 bases between. The CDR3 protein is CASSIAGGSYEQYF. CDR3 nucleotide sequence: TGTGCCAGTAGTATAGCGGGGGGCAGCTACGAGCAGTACTTC.

The rearrangement links TRBV4-3 to TRBJ1-1, with a weak D call TRBD1 (6 bases). This CDR3 is built from 16 residues. Trimming left V 3 bases short and J 11 bases short, with 25 bases between. Germline V gene data show CDR1 as LGHNA and CDR2 as YSLEER. CDR3 DNA sequence: TGCGCCAGCAGCCATCGCCGGGGGGCAGGGGCTTTTAGGGCTTTCTTT. This encodes CASSHRRGAGAFRAFF.

The gene calls are TRBV11-1 and TRBJ2-3; possibly TRBD2 for D (5 bases). The germline gives CDR1 SGHAT, CDR2 FQDESV (reference sequence). V lost 5 bases and J 0 bases, leaving 15 bases between the germline ends. There are 16 residues in the CDR3. The DNA of the CDR3 is TGTGCCAGCAGCAATAAGACGGGGATAAGCACAGATACGCAGTATTTT. This translates into CASSNKTGISTDTQYF.

The chain joins TRBV6-5 to TRBJ1-1; D is ambiguous. This CDR3 comprises 14 residues. V lost 5 bases and J lost 1, with 11 bases in between. Germline V gene sequence: CDR1 MNHEY, CDR2 SVGAGI. Here the CDR3 reads CASSTNPENTEAFF. In DNA form, the CDR3 reads TGTGCCAGCAGTACTAACCCAGAGAACACTGAAGCTTTCTTT.

This chain uses TRBV12-5 with TRBJ1-2; possibly TRBD1 for D (5 bases). Per germline, CDR1 LGHNT and CDR2 FRNRAP. The V end lost 7 bases, the J end lost 3 bases, and 18 bases lay between the germline ends. The CDR3 covers 15 residues. In DNA form, the CDR3 reads TGTGCTAGTGCTGAATGGGCAGGGCTGGACTATGGCTACACCTTC. Protein: CASAEWAGLDYGYTF.

The chain carries TRBV30 and TRBJ2-7; 7 positions match TRBD2. V trimming: 4 bases; J trimming: 6 bases; junction bases outside the gene matches: 21. Germline CDR1 is GTSNPN and CDR2 is SVGIG (reference sequence). This CDR3 spans 17 amino acids. The CDR3, as DNA: TGTGCCTGGACGCGAGGGGAGCTGAGGCTAGCGGATTTCGAGCAGTACTTC. Protein sequence: CAWTRGELRLADFEQYF.

J is TRBJ2-5 and V is TRBV10-1; 11 nucleotides line up with TRBD2. V lost 6 bases, J lost 2 bases, and 5 bases stayed unmatched. CDR1 is WNHNN and CDR2 is SYGVQD in the germline V gene (reference sequence). This CDR3 spans 15 amino acids. CDR3 sequence (DNA): TGCGCCAGCAGGGCGGGACTAGCGGTTCAAGAGACCCAGTACTTC. Amino acid sequence: CASRAGLAVQETQYF.

This rearrangement joins TRBV14 to TRBJ2-2; perhaps TRBD1 as D (5 bases). The CDR3 extends over 14 amino acids. With 6 bases removed from V and 6 bases from J, the gap between germline ends came to 14 bases. CDR1 and CDR2 from the germline V gene are SGHDN and FVKESK. The CDR3 coding sequence is TGTGCCAGCAGTCAGGACACGCCGGCCGGGGAGCTGTTTTTT. Translating gives CASSQDTPAGELFF.